The next 23 T cell receptor beta chains were all read from a single sample in a study of T-cell reconstitution after alpha-beta-depleted transplantation in children. TCRbeta library preparation incorporated unique molecular identifiers. TCRdb fed the PCR reads into MiXCR, producing one record per CDR3 protein. Of around 480,000 distinct CDR3 sequences listed, roughly 33% are singletons. This specimen consisted of PBMCs from the stem cell graft donor, obtained from the stem cell graft. All receptors derive from a human donor who donated a stem cell graft to a child with aplastic anemia.

The chain links TRBV16 to TRBJ2-5; TRBD1 might be the D (5 bases). The CDR3 is made up of 14 amino acids. Germline CDR1 is KGHSY and CDR2 is FQNENV. V was cut by 5 bases and J by 5 bases, with 15 bases left in between. CDR3 amino acids: CASSSVRAGETQYF. The CDR3 nucleotides are TGTGCCAGCAGCTCAGTCAGGGCCGGGGAGACCCAGTACTTC.

The chain joins TRBV9 to TRBJ1-1; maybe TRBD1 (5 bases). Trimming cost V 1 base and J 3 bases, with 10 bases left between them. The CDR3 extends over 14 amino acids. Germline values: CDR1 SGDLS, CDR2 YYNGEE. The CDR3: CASSVLVGDTEAFF. For the CDR3, the DNA is TGTGCCAGCAGCGTACTTGTAGGGGACACTGAAGCTTTCTTT.

Regarding this clonotype: A read error may produce the germline difference seen at one junction end. The gene calls are TRBV7-2 and TRBJ2-4; D unresolved. The CDR3 loop spans 15 amino acids. From germline, CDR1 is SGHTA and CDR2 FQGNSA. The CDR3 sequence is CASSLGSEVANIQYF. DNA of the CDR3: TGTGCCAGCAGCTTAGGGTCAGAGGTGGCAAACATTCAGTATTTC. The full variable domain, rest sourced from reference TRBV7-2 and TRBJ2-4, is GAGVSQSPSNKVTEKGKDVELRCDPISGHTALYWYRQSLGQGLEFLIYFQGNSAPDKSGLPSDRFSAERTGGSVSTLTIQRTQQEDSAVYLCASSLGSEVANIQYFGAGTRLSVL.

This sequence joins TRBV27 and TRBJ1-2; D remains ambiguous. V was trimmed by 6 bases and J by 4 bases, leaving 15 bases between them. Per germline, CDR1 MNHEY and CDR2 SMNVEV (reference sequence). The CDR3 loop spans 14 amino acids. The CDR3 DNA sequence: TGTGCCAGCAGGCAAAACGTGGAGACCTATGGCTACACCTTC. This sequence encodes CASRQNVETYGYTF.

The table lists this clonotype with a few counts. The gene calls are TRBV7-9 and TRBJ2-5; possibly TRBD1 for D (6 bases). V lost 5 bases and J lost 2, with 21 bases in between. CDR1 and CDR2 (germline): SEHNR, FQNEAQ (reference sequence). CDR3 size: 17 residues. The CDR3 DNA sequence: TGTGCCAGCAGCCCGACACCAGGCTCAGGGGTTCAAGAGACCCAGTACTTC. Amino acids: CASSPTPGSGVQETQYF.

This chain connects TRBV9 to TRBJ2-2; D is perhaps TRBD1 or TRBD2 (6 bases each). Germline CDR1 reads SGDLS; CDR2 reads YYNGEE. The CDR3 extends over 15 amino acids. The ends were cut back, 0 bases at V and 6 bases at J, with 12 bases in the middle. For the CDR3, the DNA is TGTGCCAGCAGCGTAGATTCAAGGGGGGCCGGGGAGCTGTTTTTT. It translates to CASSVDSRGAGELFF.

The chain employs TRBV29-1 and TRBJ1-5, with D possibly TRBD1 on 6 matching bases. Trimming shortened V by 6 bases and J by 0 bases, and 9 bases separated the two germline ends. The CDR3 runs 13 residues. The germline V gene has CDR1 SQVTM and CDR2 ANQGSEA. The CDR3 sequence is CSVGAASNQPQHF. The CDR3 DNA follows: TGCAGCGTGGGGGCGGCTAGCAATCAGCCCCAGCATTTT.

The rearrangement uses TRBV7-9 and TRBJ1-5; 8 positions agree with TRBD1. Germline trimming cut 0 bases from V and 3 bases from J; bases unmatched to any gene: 7. The CDR3 runs to 17 residues. Per germline, CDR1 SEHNR and CDR2 FQNEAQ (reference sequence). The CDR3 loop reads CASSLATGVSLNQPQHF. In DNA, the CDR3 is TGTGCCAGCAGCTTAGCGACAGGGGTTTCCCTCAATCAGCCCCAGCATTTT. Supplemented by reference TRBV7-9 and TRBJ1-5, the full variable domain reads DTGVSQNPRHKITKRGQNVTFRCDPISEHNRLYWYRQTLGQGPEFLTYFQNEAQLEKSRLLSDRFSAERPKGSFSTLEIQRTEQGDSAMYLCASSLATGVSLNQPQHFGDGTRLSIL.

The rearrangement links TRBV20-1 to TRBJ2-1; 10 nucleotides match TRBD2. Germline V gene sequence: CDR1 DFQATT, CDR2 SNEGSKA (reference sequence). Losses at the gene ends were 1 base for V and 7 bases for J; bases not matched to a gene: 4. The length of the CDR3 is 14 residues. The CDR3 DNA is TGCAGTGCTAGAGCTAGCGGGAGTCGTAATGAGCAGTTCTTC. Its protein is CSARASGSRNEQFF.

J is TRBJ1-4 and V is TRBV14; D not certain. CDR1 and CDR2 from the germline V gene are SGHDN and FVKESK. Deletions cut 1 base from V and 5 bases from J, with 23 bases between. The CDR3 loop spans 19 amino acids. The CDR3 nucleotides are TGTGCCAGCAGCCAAGTTAATAAGCAGCCCGACGCTTCAAATGAAAAACTGTTTTTT. Its protein is CASSQVNKQPDASNEKLFF.

Worth noting for this clonotype: Germline and junction disagree at one end, which may indicate a read error. The chain employs TRBV5-1 and TRBJ1-4; no firm D call. The CDR3 contains 15 residues. The V gene's germline CDR1 is SGHRS and CDR2 YFSETQ. This chain's CDR3 is CASSLAPSAGEKMFF. In DNA form, the CDR3 reads TGCGCCAGCAGCTTGGCACCATCGGCGGGTGAAAAAATGTTTTTT.

This clonotype was found many times. The chain employs TRBV20-1 and TRBJ2-3; 9 positions agree with TRBD2. Germline loops: CDR1 DFQATT, CDR2 SNEGSKA (reference sequence). J lost 2 bases, V lost 3 bases, and 3 bases had no gene match. There are 14 residues in the CDR3. The CDR3, as DNA: TGCAGTGCTAGTATAGCGGGAGTCACAGATACGCAGTATTTT. This encodes CSASIAGVTDTQYF.

This clonotype was seen only a few times. This rearrangement joins TRBV12-3 or TRBV12-4 to TRBJ1-5, with D maybe TRBD1 (6 bases). This CDR3 spans 12 amino acids. V lost 5 bases to trimming and J lost 6 bases, with 8 bases between them. The CDR3 is CASSTGRQPQHF. The CDR3, as DNA: TGTGCCAGCAGTACAGGGCGTCAGCCCCAGCATTTT.

The table lists this clonotype with a few counts. The V and J genes are TRBV29-1 and TRBJ2-3, with D uncertain. There are 11 residues in the CDR3. The germline gives CDR1 SQVTM, CDR2 ANQGSEA. Trimming pared 8 bases from V and 5 bases from J, leaving 11 bases between. The CDR3 coding sequence is TGCAGCTCATGTCTGGGAGATACGCAGTATTTT. Residues: CSSCLGDTQYF.

The rearrangement links TRBV11-2 to TRBJ2-1; the match to TRBD1 covers 11 bases. Germline V lookup: CDR1 SGHAT, CDR2 FQNNGV. CDR3 size: 19 residues. Germline trimming cut 2 bases from V and 1 base from J; bases unmatched to any gene: 10. The CDR3 DNA follows: TGTGCCAGCAGCTTATGGACAGGGGGCGGCTGGGTATCCTACAATGAGCAGTTCTTC. Protein sequence: CASSLWTGGGWVSYNEQFF.

In its sample, this clonotype was seen many times. The gene calls are TRBV12-3 or TRBV12-4 and TRBJ1-2, with D uncertain. V was clipped by 8 bases and J by 8 bases, with 12 bases between them. The CDR3 is 11 amino acids. The CDR3 sequence: CASGRSGGYTF. In nucleotides, the CDR3 is TGTGCCAGCGGCAGGTCGGGCGGCTACACCTTC.

This clonotype was picked up a small number of times. The chain combines TRBV30 with TRBJ1-1; possible D gene TRBD1, 6 bases. The CDR3 extends over 13 amino acids. Germline CDR1 and CDR2: GTSNPN and SVGIG (reference sequence). Trimming cost V 2 bases and J 5 bases, with 12 bases left between them. In DNA, the CDR3 is TGTGCCTGGAGTACTACAGGGTGGACTGAAGCTTTCTTT. Amino acids: CAWSTTGWTEAFF.

The gene calls are TRBV7-8 and TRBJ2-5; D gene uncertain. The V gene lost 6 bases and the J gene lost 5 bases, with 7 bases spanning the gap. Germline V lookup: CDR1 SGHVS, CDR2 FQNEAQ. The CDR3 loop spans 11 amino acids. CDR3 sequence reads: CASRFGETQYF. CDR3 coding DNA: TGTGCCAGCAGATTCGGGGAGACCCAGTACTTC.

This clonotype came up a few times. The chain couples TRBV21-1 to TRBJ2-5; the DNA was not compared with TRBD1, the D call given in the table. TRBV21-1 is assigned pseudogene status. There are 15 residues in the CDR3. CDR3 amino acids: CASSPFPTGEETQYF. DNA for the CDR3: TGTGCCAGCAGCCCTTTCCCGACAGGGGAGGAGACCCAGTACTTC.

The chain couples TRBV21-1 to TRBJ2-7; the D call TRBD2 from the table was never checked on the DNA. TRBV21-1 is assigned pseudogene status. CDR3 length equals 16 residues. The CDR3 DNA follows: TGTGCCAGCAGCTTGGGGACTAGCGGTAGCTCCTACGAGCAGTACGTC. It is translated as CASSLGTSGSSYEQYV.

The chain combines TRBV6-5 with TRBJ1-1, with D possibly being TRBD1 (5 bases). This CDR3 is 14 amino acids long. With 7 bases removed from V and 0 bases from J, the gap between germline ends came to 12 bases. Germline CDR1 MNHEY, CDR2 SVGAGI. This CDR3 reads CASTSSGLNTEAFF. DNA of the CDR3: TGTGCCAGCACTTCGTCGGGGCTGAACACTGAAGCTTTCTTT.

The chain employs TRBV24-1 and TRBJ2-1, with TRBD2 matching 8 bases. The junction had 12 bases not matched to a gene; V was cut back by 4 bases and J by 8 bases. Germline V gives CDR1 KGHDR, CDR2 SFDVKD. This CDR3 has 16 amino acids. The DNA for the CDR3 is TGTGCCACCAGTGACCAAAACAGCGGGAGAATCGATGAGCAGTTCTTC. Translated, it gives CATSDQNSGRIDEQFF.

The genes are TRBV20-1 and TRBJ1-1; 9 positions match TRBD1. The germline gives CDR1 DFQATT, CDR2 SNEGSKA (reference sequence). The V segment lost 1 base and the J segment 1 base; nucleotides outside the gene matches: 7. CDR3 length: 16 amino acids. The CDR3 spells CSARGQTGGQNTEAFF. The CDR3 DNA reads as TGCAGTGCTAGAGGCCAAACAGGGGGCCAGAACACTGAAGCTTTCTTT.